This entry lists 32 T cell receptor beta chains sequenced from one sample in a study of cytomegalovirus exposure and HLA in healthy donors. Primers included in the PCR were 60 Vbeta and 13 Jbeta primers. The assay was immunoSEQ multiplex PCR, and TCRdb's table has in-frame clones only and misses some. The table includes 100,000 to 150,000 clones, about three quarters detected once. Sequencing was performed on PBMCs. These receptors were collected from a female donor in good health and CMV-seropositive.

This clone appeared a few times. The chain has TRBV11-2 and TRBJ1-5; D not certain. With 1 base removed from V and 7 bases from J, the gap between germline ends came to 8 bases. Germline CDR1 reads SGHAT; CDR2 reads FQNNGV. This CDR3 comprises 13 residues. The CDR3 nucleotides are TGTGCCAGCAGCTTAGGCCTCGGGCAGCCCCAGCATTTT. It is translated as CASSLGLGQPQHF.

This clone was detected only a few times. This chain connects TRBV5-4 to TRBJ2-5, with 7 bases identical to TRBD1. V lost 6 bases and J lost 2; bases outside the gene matches: 7. The CDR3 spans 14 residues. CDR1 is SGHNT and CDR2 is YYREEE in the germline V gene (reference sequence). Written as DNA, the CDR3 is TGTGCCAGCAAACAGGGGAATGTTCAAGAGACCCAGTACTTC. This translates into CASKQGNVQETQYF.

The chain recombines TRBV11-1 with TRBJ1-1; D is ambiguous. V gave up 2 bases and J gave up 4 bases, with 11 bases separating them. The CDR3 consists of 14 residues. Germline V gives CDR1 SGHAT, CDR2 FQDESV (reference sequence). CDR3 bases: TGTGCCAGCAGCTTAATCGGGGAGGGCACTGAAGCTTTCTTT. Protein: CASSLIGEGTEAFF.

This clone was counted a few times. This chain joins TRBV9 and TRBJ2-3, with a weak D call TRBD1 (6 bases). Germline V gives CDR1 SGDLS, CDR2 YYNGEE. CDR3 size: 17 residues. Trimming removed 4 bases at V and 0 bases at J, with 18 bases between. The CDR3 region is CASSSPGVETSTDTQYF. The CDR3 DNA reads as TGTGCCAGCAGCTCCCCAGGGGTTGAAACTAGCACAGATACGCAGTATTTT. The complete variable domain, with remaining parts taken from reference TRBV9 and TRBJ2-3, reads DSGVTQTPKHLITATGQRVTLRCSPRSGDLSVYWYQQSLDQGLQFLIQYYNGEERAKGNILERFSAQQFPDLHSELNLSSLELGDSALYFCASSSPGVETSTDTQYFGPGTRLTVL.

The V gene is TRBV4-1, the J gene TRBJ2-4; D might be TRBD2 (6 bases). V was pared by 0 bases and J by 1 base, with 10 bases between. This CDR3 has 16 amino acids. The germline CDR1 and CDR2 sequences are MGHRA and YSYEKL. Here the CDR3 DNA reads TGCGCCAGCAGCCAAGACGGAGGGCGGGCCAAAAACATTCAGTACTTC. Translating gives CASSQDGGRAKNIQYF.

The CDR3 loop reads CAWRETGVTGDGYTF. The DNA for the CDR3 is TGTGCCTGGAGAGAAACAGGGGTAACCGGGGATGGCTACACCTTC. The chain carries TRBV30 and TRBJ1-2; 7 bases match TRBD1. With 3 bases clipped from V and 6 bases from J, the junction kept 13 bases outside the gene matches. The CDR3 spans 15 residues. Germline V gene data show CDR1 as GTSNPN and CDR2 as SVGIG (reference sequence).

The chain carries TRBV29-1 and TRBJ2-7; possible D gene TRBD2, 5 bases. Germline assignment: CDR1 SQVTM and CDR2 ANQGSEA. V shed 3 bases and J shed 0 bases, with 9 bases lying between them. The CDR3 is 13 amino acids. The CDR3 DNA follows: TGCAGCGTTGAGAGGGCGGGCTCCTACGAGCAGTACTTC. Protein sequence: CSVERAGSYEQYF.

The chain joins TRBV5-1 to TRBJ2-1; 13 bases line up with TRBD2. CDR3 length equals 14 residues. Germline CDR1 SGHRS, CDR2 YFSETQ. Losses at the gene ends were 5 bases for V and 7 bases for J; bases not matched to a gene: 3. Here the CDR3 reads CASRTSGRANEQFF. Written as DNA, the CDR3 is TGCGCCAGCAGAACTAGCGGGAGGGCGAATGAGCAGTTCTTC.

The chain links TRBV7-6 to TRBJ2-2, with D tentatively TRBD2 (6 bases). V dropped 2 bases and J dropped 1 base, with 11 bases sitting between them. CDR1 is SGHVS, CDR2 FNYEAQ, per germline. The CDR3 has 16 residues. Here the CDR3 reads CASSLYGGGNTGELFF. The CDR3 DNA follows: TGTGCCAGCAGCTTATACGGGGGTGGGAACACCGGGGAGCTGTTTTTT.

The table lists this clone with a few counts. The CDR3 loop reads CASSPQGQENIQYF. CDR3 nucleotide sequence: TGTGCCAGCTCACCACAGGGACAGGAAAACATTCAGTACTTC. The chain employs TRBV18 and TRBJ2-4; 8 nucleotides align to TRBD1. This CDR3 is 14 amino acids long. Germline values: CDR1 KGHSH, CDR2 LQKENI. The V gene end was trimmed by 1 base and the J gene end by 5 bases; junction bases not matched to a gene: 1.

The chain uses TRBV7-9 and TRBJ2-7, with D possibly being TRBD1 (6 bases). V lost 4 bases to trimming and J lost 7 bases, with 20 bases between them. CDR3 length: 15 amino acids. CDR1 is SEHNR and CDR2 is FQNEAQ in the germline V gene (reference sequence). The CDR3 DNA is TGTGCCAGCAGCTCAGACCACAGGGCCTCGGGAGAGCAGTACTTC. This encodes CASSSDHRASGEQYF. Full variable domain (rest looked up from reference TRBV7-9 and TRBJ2-7): DTGVSQNPRHKITKRGQNVTFRCDPISEHNRLYWYRQTLGQGPEFLTYFQNEAQLEKSRLLSDRFSAERPKGSFSTLEIQRTEQGDSAMYLCASSSDHRASGEQYFGPGTRLTVT.

Notes on this clone: A junction boundary mismatches the germline segment, possibly from a read error. V usage is TRBV7-9 and J usage is TRBJ2-7, with TRBD2 matching 10 bases. This CDR3 region has 17 residues. Germline V gene lookup returns CDR1 SEHNR and CDR2 FQNEAQ (reference sequence). Written as DNA, the CDR3 is TGTTCCAGCAGCCTCTCTAGCGGGAGTACTGGCTCCTACGAGCAGTACTTC. It specifies CSSSLSSGSTGSYEQYF.

V is TRBV14 and J is TRBJ2-1; 11 positions agree with TRBD2. V lost 4 bases and J lost 4; bases outside the gene matches: 3. CDR1 and CDR2 from the germline V gene are SGHDN and FVKESK. This CDR3 is 15 amino acids long. DNA for the CDR3: TGTGCCAGCAGCCTGTTAGCGGGAGGGTACAATGAGCAGTTCTTC. This translates into CASSLLAGGYNEQFF. Full variable domain (remainder filled in from reference TRBV14 and TRBJ2-1): EAGVTQFPSHSVIEKGQTVTLRCDPISGHDNLYWYRRVMGKEIKFLLHFVKESKQDESGMPNNRFLAERTGGTYSTLKVQPAELEDSGVYFCASSLLAGGYNEQFFGPGTRLTVL.

CDR3 region: CASSRDRAVNTEAFF. The CDR3 nucleotides read TGTGCCAGTAGTAGGGACAGGGCGGTGAACACTGAAGCTTTCTTT. The V gene is TRBV19, the J gene TRBJ1-1; 9 bases are shared with TRBD1. Germline CDR1 and CDR2: LNHDA and SQIVND (reference sequence). This CDR3 is built from 15 residues. With 4 bases clipped from V and 0 bases from J, the junction kept 3 bases outside the gene matches.

This chain joins TRBV5-6 and TRBJ2-2; a possible D gene is TRBD2 (6 bases). Trimming left V 4 bases short and J 3 bases short, with 10 bases between. CDR1 SGHDT and CDR2 YYEEEE come from the germline V gene. There are 14 residues in the CDR3. The CDR3 here is CASSRLEYTGELFF. As DNA, the CDR3 is TGTGCCAGCAGCCGACTAGAGTACACCGGGGAGCTGTTTTTT.

This chain joins TRBV21-1 and TRBJ1-4; TRBD1 is the table's D call and was not checked against the DNA. TRBV21-1 is flagged as a pseudogene. CDR3 length equals 15 residues. In DNA, the CDR3 is TGTGCCAGCAGACCAGGGGCTCGGGCTAATGAAAAACTGTTTTTT. Its protein product is CASRPGARANEKLFF.

The chain has TRBV7-3 and TRBJ2-1; 11 nucleotides agree with TRBD2. The germline V gene encodes CDR1 SGHTA and CDR2 FQGTGA. CDR3 size: 16 residues. J gave up 8 bases and V 1 base, and 7 bases lay outside the gene matches. The DNA of the CDR3 is TGTGCCAGCAGCTTAAATTATCTAGCGGGGGGACATGAGCAGTTCTTC. This translates into CASSLNYLAGGHEQFF.

The rearrangement uses TRBV27 and TRBJ2-1; D is ambiguous. The CDR3 extends over 15 amino acids. The V and J ends lost 0 bases and 4 bases respectively, with 10 bases between them. Looked up from germline, CDR1 is MNHEY and CDR2 is SMNVEV (reference sequence). Written as DNA, the CDR3 is TGTGCCAGCAGTTTATCGAGGCTGTTATACAATGAGCAGTTCTTC. It codes for CASSLSRLLYNEQFF.

The rearrangement uses TRBV14 and TRBJ2-7; D unclear. CDR1 is SGHDN and CDR2 is FVKESK in the germline V gene. The CDR3 consists of 12 residues. V was shortened by 3 bases and J by 2 bases, with 5 bases between the two germline ends. CDR3 loop: CASSHVAYEQYF. In DNA, the CDR3 is TGTGCCAGCAGCCACGTCGCCTACGAGCAGTACTTC. The entire variable domain, with the rest obtained from reference TRBV14 and TRBJ2-7, is as follows: EAGVTQFPSHSVIEKGQTVTLRCDPISGHDNLYWYRRVMGKEIKFLLHFVKESKQDESGMPNNRFLAERTGGTYSTLKVQPAELEDSGVYFCASSHVAYEQYFGPGTRLTVT.

The chain joins TRBV7-9 to TRBJ2-1; maybe TRBD2 (5 bases). V lost 0 bases, J lost 13 bases, and 22 bases lay in between. This CDR3 has 16 amino acids. The germline V gene has CDR1 SEHNR and CDR2 FQNEAQ (reference sequence). The CDR3 bases are TGTGCCAGCAGCTTAGCCGGGCCAGACTATACGCGAGGTCAGTTCTTC. Its translation: CASSLAGPDYTRGQFF.

The J gene is TRBJ2-4, the V gene TRBV19; weak D call: TRBD1 (5 bases). Germline values: CDR1 LNHDA, CDR2 SQIVND (reference sequence). V lost 5 bases and J 8 bases, leaving 10 bases between the germline ends. The CDR3 has 12 amino acids. CDR3 amino acids: CASSPQGDIQYF. CDR3 nucleotides: TGTGCCAGTAGTCCCCAGGGCGACATTCAGTACTTC.

The genes are TRBV7-6 and TRBJ1-3; D is possibly TRBD1 (6 bases). This CDR3 contains 15 residues. Trimming cost V 10 bases and J 0 bases, with 16 bases left between them. The germline V gene has CDR1 SGHVS and CDR2 FNYEAQ. The CDR3 sequence is CAIQGRENSGNTIYF. The CDR3 nucleotides read TGTGCCATACAGGGTCGGGAAAACTCTGGAAACACCATATATTTT.

The chain has TRBV6-4 and TRBJ2-2; D perhaps matches TRBD1 (6 bases). Germline CDR1 MRHNA, CDR2 SNTAGT. The ends were cut back, 7 bases at V and 4 bases at J, with 10 bases in the middle. CDR3 length equals 13 residues. CDR3 nucleotide sequence: TGTGCCAGCACCCCGGACAGCACCGGGGAGCTGTTTTTT. It translates to CASTPDSTGELFF.

Written as DNA, the CDR3 is TGCGCCAGCAGCTTGGGGACAGGGGTGAACACTGAAGCTTTCTTT. Translated: CASSLGTGVNTEAFF. The J gene is TRBJ1-1, the V gene TRBV5-1; 9 nucleotides align to TRBD1. This CDR3 has 15 amino acids. The V gene's germline CDR1 is SGHRS and CDR2 YFSETQ. The trim removed 0 bases at V and 0 bases at J, leaving 0 bases unmatched.

This clone was seen a few times. The chain recombines TRBV11-3 with TRBJ2-1, with TRBD2 identical over 12 bases. The V gene's germline CDR1 is SGHNT and CDR2 YENEEA. V shed 1 base and J 4 bases; nucleotides not matched to a gene: 11. The CDR3 contains 19 residues. DNA for the CDR3: TGTGCCAGCAGCTTAGCTCCCGGCCTAGCGGGAGGGCGATACAATGAGCAGTTCTTC. It translates to CASSLAPGLAGGRYNEQFF.

The V call is TRBV5-1, the J call TRBJ1-6; TRBD1 might be the D (5 bases). Per germline, CDR1 SGHRS and CDR2 YFSETQ. The germline V and J ends were trimmed by 0 bases and 3 bases, with 13 bases remaining between them. This CDR3 spans 17 amino acids. The CDR3, as DNA: TGCGCCAGCAGCTTGGCCGGGGGTGGGATCTATAATTCACCCCTCCACTTT. It translates to CASSLAGGGIYNSPLHF. The variable domain in full, completed from reference TRBV5-1 and TRBJ1-6, reads KAGVTQTPRYLIKTRGQQVTLSCSPISGHRSVSWYQQTPGQGLQFLFEYFSETQRNKGNFPGRFSGRQFSNSRSEMNVSTLELGDSALYLCASSLAGGGIYNSPLHFGNGTRLTVT.

The V gene is TRBV14, the J gene TRBJ2-7, with TRBD1 matching over 7 bases. The V gene end was trimmed by 0 bases and the J gene end by 3 bases; junction bases not matched to a gene: 5. This CDR3 is 15 amino acids long. Germline CDR1 reads SGHDN; CDR2 reads FVKESK. This chain's CDR3 is CASSQDPRGFYEQYF. The DNA of the CDR3 is TGTGCCAGCAGCCAAGATCCCAGGGGGTTCTACGAGCAGTACTTC.

The chain combines TRBV5-4 with TRBJ2-3; 14 nucleotides line up with TRBD2. The CDR3 loop spans 18 amino acids. Trimming removed 4 bases from V and 4 bases from J; junction bases left unmatched: 11. CDR1 and CDR2 from the germline V gene are SGHNT and YYREEE (reference sequence). CDR3 region: CASSRTSGRPEGADTQYF. The DNA for the CDR3 is TGTGCCAGCAGCCGGACTAGCGGGAGGCCAGAGGGGGCAGATACGCAGTATTTT. The whole variable domain, filled in from reference TRBV5-4 and TRBJ2-3, reads ETGVTQSPTHLIKTRGQQVTLRCSSQSGHNTVSWYQQALGQGPQFIFQYYREEENGRGNFPPRFSGLQFPNYSSELNVNALELDDSALYLCASSRTSGRPEGADTQYFGPGTRLTVL.

The chain employs TRBV5-1 and TRBJ2-5; no clear D gene. V gave up 4 bases and J gave up 2 bases, with 12 bases separating them. The CDR3 loop spans 14 amino acids. Germline CDR1 reads SGHRS; CDR2 reads YFSETQ. The CDR3 reads CASSLVARQETQYF. The CDR3 DNA follows: TGCGCCAGCAGCCTCGTGGCTAGGCAAGAGACCCAGTACTTC.

CDR3: CASSLSSGRPDTQYF. The CDR3 nucleotides read TGTGCCAGCAGCTTATCTAGCGGGAGACCGGATACGCAGTATTTT. The chain recombines TRBV7-6 with TRBJ2-3, with 10 bases that match TRBD2. J gave up 6 bases and V 2 bases, and 5 bases lay outside the gene matches. The germline V gene has CDR1 SGHVS and CDR2 FNYEAQ. This CDR3 is built from 15 residues.

CDR3 nucleotides: TGTGCCAGCAGCTTACGCGGGGAGCAGACCTACAATGAGCAGTTCTTC. This encodes CASSLRGEQTYNEQFF. The V gene is TRBV7-3, the J gene TRBJ2-1; a possible D gene is TRBD2 (6 bases). The CDR3 is 16 amino acids. The V gene lost 2 bases and the J gene lost 2 bases, with 13 bases spanning the gap. Germline V gene data show CDR1 as SGHTA and CDR2 as FQGTGA.

Only a few counts were recorded for this clone. V and J are TRBV19 and TRBJ1-2; D possibly corresponds to TRBD1 (5 bases). CDR1 and CDR2 from the germline V gene are LNHDA and SQIVND (reference sequence). The CDR3 is 14 amino acids. V dropped 7 bases and J dropped 2 bases, with 14 bases sitting between them. CDR3 amino acids: CASTLGGGNYGYTF. DNA of the CDR3: TGTGCCAGTACCCTCGGGGGGGGGAACTATGGCTACACCTTC. The full variable domain, completed using reference TRBV19 and TRBJ1-2, is DGGITQSPKYLFRKEGQNVTLSCEQNLNHDAMYWYRQDPGQGLRLIYYSQIVNDFQKGDIAEGYSVSREKKESFPLTVTSAQKNPTAFYLCASTLGGGNYGYTFGSGTRLTVV.